This T cell receptor beta chain was recorded in a study of CD8+ T cells in alopecia areata. General study findings and limits: Scalp clonality decreased significantly with tofacitinib, and so did expanded CD8+ clones among the top 100.

Regarding treatment: oral pan-JAK inhibitor, 5-10 mg twice daily. Collected material from alopecia areata patients comprised lesional scalp punch biopsies and peripheral blood. To note about this clone: Its target is not known.

The CDR3 covers 15 residues. The V and J ends lost 1 base and 3 bases, in that order; junction bases with no gene match: 6. Germline V gives CDR1 GTSNPN, CDR2 SVGIG (reference sequence). RNA extraction and reverse transcription yielded cDNA as sequencing template. Here immunoSEQ multiplex PCR was the method, and the copy in TCRdb shows in-frame clones only, minus some. The sample lists 200,000 to 250,000 clones; 35% to 45% were seen once. V and J are TRBV30 and TRBJ2-3; 8 bases fit TRBD2. The starting material was CD4+ T cells sorted from blood, obtained at approximately week 34, from a patient treated with tofacitinib. The sequence was collected from a human donor with alopecia areata. CDR3 sequence (DNA): TGTGCCTGGAGTGGGGGGACTAGTACGACAGATACGCAGTATTTT. Translation gives CAWSGGTSTTDTQYF.